The clone carrying this T cell receptor (beta chain) was seen a handful of times. What it binds is unknown. This entry is derived from a study of OX40 agonist ivuxolimab in advanced cancers. Study-level results: Clonal expansion was seen in CD4+ and CD8+ blood T cells by week 6 at 0.1 to 3.0 mg/kg.

Germline V CDR1 and CDR2: LNHDA, SQIVND (reference sequence). The germline V and J ends were trimmed by 4 bases and 6 bases, with 10 bases remaining between them. This CDR3 has 12 amino acids. Only in-frame clones appear in the TCRdb table, and some are missing; sequencing was by immunoSEQ multiplex PCR. The sample has about 88,000 clones, 75% to 90% seen once. The V and J genes are TRBV19 and TRBJ2-7; D gene unclear. The receptor's source is an adult with an advanced solid tumor such as melanoma, head and neck, liver or kidney cancer. This specimen consisted of CD4+ or CD8+ T cells sorted from blood, obtained in a trial of the OX40 agonist ivuxolimab. The CDR3, as DNA: TGTGCCAGTAGTAGGGATCAGGCCGAGCAGTACTTC. It codes for CASSRDQAEQYF.